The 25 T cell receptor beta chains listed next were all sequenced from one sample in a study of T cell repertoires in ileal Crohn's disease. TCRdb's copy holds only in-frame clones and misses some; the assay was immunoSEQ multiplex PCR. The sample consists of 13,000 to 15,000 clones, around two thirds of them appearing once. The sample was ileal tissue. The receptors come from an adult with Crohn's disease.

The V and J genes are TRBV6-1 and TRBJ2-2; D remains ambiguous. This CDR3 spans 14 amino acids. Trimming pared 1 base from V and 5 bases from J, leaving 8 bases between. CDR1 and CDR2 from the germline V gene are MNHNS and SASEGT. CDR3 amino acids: CASSEVAGTGELFF. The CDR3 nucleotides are TGTGCCAGCAGTGAAGTAGCAGGAACCGGGGAGCTGTTTTTT.

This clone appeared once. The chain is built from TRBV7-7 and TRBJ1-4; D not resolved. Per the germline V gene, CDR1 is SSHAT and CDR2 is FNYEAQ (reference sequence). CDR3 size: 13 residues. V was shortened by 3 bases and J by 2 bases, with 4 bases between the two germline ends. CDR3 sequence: CASSFRTNEKLFF. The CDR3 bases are TGTGCCAGCAGCTTCCGGACTAATGAAAAACTGTTTTTT.

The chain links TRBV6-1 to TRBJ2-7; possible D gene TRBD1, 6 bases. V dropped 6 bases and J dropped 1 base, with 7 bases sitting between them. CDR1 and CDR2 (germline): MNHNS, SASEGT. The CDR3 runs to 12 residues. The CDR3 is CASRRGSYEQYF. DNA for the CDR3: TGTGCCAGCAGGAGGGGGTCCTACGAGCAGTACTTC.

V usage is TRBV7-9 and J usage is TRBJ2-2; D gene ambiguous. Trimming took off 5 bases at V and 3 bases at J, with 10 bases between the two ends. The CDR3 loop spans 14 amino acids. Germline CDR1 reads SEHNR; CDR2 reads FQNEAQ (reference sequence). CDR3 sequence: CASSLDIYTGELFF. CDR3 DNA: TGTGCCAGCAGCCTAGACATCTACACCGGGGAGCTGTTTTTT.

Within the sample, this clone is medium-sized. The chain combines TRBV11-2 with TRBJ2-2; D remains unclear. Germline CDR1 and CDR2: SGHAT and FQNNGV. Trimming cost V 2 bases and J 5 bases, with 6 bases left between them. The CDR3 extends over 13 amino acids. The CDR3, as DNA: TGTGCCAGCAGCTTAAGGGCAACCGGGGAGCTGTTTTTT. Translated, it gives CASSLRATGELFF.

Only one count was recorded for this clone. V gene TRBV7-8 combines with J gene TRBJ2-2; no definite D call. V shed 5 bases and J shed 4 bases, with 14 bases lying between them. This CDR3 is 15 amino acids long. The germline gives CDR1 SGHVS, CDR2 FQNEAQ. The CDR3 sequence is CASSPTVVPTGELFF. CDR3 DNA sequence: TGTGCCAGCAGCCCTACAGTGGTGCCCACCGGGGAGCTGTTTTTT.

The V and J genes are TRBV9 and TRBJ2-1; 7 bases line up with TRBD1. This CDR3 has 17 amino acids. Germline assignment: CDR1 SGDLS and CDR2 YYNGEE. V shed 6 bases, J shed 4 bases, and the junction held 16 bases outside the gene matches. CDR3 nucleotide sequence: TGTGCCAGCACCTCGATGGGGTCAGGGGGTAGATACAATGAGCAGTTCTTC. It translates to CASTSMGSGGRYNEQFF.

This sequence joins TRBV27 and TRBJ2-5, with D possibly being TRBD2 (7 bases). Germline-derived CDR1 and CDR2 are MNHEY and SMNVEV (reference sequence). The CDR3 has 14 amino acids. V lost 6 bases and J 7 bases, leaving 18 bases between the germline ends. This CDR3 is CASRFRGGEGTQYF. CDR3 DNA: TGTGCCAGCAGATTTAGGGGGGGAGAGGGGACCCAGTACTTC.

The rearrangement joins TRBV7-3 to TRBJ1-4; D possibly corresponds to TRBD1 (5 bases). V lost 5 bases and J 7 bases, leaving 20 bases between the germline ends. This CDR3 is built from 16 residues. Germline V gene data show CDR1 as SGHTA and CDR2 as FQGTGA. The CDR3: CASSPKKRGSSEKLFF. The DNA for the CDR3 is TGTGCCAGCAGCCCGAAAAAAAGGGGAAGTAGTGAAAAACTGTTTTTT. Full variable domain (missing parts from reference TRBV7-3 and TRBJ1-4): GAGVSQTPSNKVTEKGKYVELRCDPISGHTALYWYRQSLGQGPEFLIYFQGTGAADDSGLPNDRFFAVRPEGSVSTLKIQRTERGDSAVYLCASSPKKRGSSEKLFFGSGTQLSVL.

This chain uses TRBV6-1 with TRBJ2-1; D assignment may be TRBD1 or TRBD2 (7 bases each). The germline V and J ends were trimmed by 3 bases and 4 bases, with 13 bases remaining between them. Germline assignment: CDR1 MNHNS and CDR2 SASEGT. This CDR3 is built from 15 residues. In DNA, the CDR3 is TGTGCCAGCAGTGACCAGGGGGGGAGTTACAATGAGCAGTTCTTC. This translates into CASSDQGGSYNEQFF.

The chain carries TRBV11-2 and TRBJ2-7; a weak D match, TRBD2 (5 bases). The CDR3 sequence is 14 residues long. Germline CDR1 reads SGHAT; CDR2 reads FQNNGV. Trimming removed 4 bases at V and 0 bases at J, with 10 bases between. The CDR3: CASSSTGNSYEQYF. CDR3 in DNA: TGTGCCAGCAGCTCCACCGGGAACTCCTACGAGCAGTACTTC.

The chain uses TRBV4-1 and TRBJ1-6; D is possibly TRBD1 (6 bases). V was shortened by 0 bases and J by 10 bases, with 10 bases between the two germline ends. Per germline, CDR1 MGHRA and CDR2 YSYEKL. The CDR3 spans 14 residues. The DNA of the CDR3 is TGCGCCAGCAGCCAAGATAGGGGGGGATCACCCCTCCACTTT. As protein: CASSQDRGGSPLHF.

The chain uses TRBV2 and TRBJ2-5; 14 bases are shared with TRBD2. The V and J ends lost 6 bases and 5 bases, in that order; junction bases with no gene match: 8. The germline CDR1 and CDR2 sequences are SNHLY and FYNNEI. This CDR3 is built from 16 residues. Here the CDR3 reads CASSGTSGGSRETQYF. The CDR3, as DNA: TGTGCCAGCAGCGGGACTAGCGGGGGATCTAGGGAGACCCAGTACTTC. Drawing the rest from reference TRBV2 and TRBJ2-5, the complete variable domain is EPEVTQTPSHQVTQMGQEVILRCVPISNHLYFYWYRQILGQKVEFLVSFYNNEISEKSEIFDDQFSVERPDGSNFTLKIRSTKLEDSAMYFCASSGTSGGSRETQYFGPGTRLLVL.

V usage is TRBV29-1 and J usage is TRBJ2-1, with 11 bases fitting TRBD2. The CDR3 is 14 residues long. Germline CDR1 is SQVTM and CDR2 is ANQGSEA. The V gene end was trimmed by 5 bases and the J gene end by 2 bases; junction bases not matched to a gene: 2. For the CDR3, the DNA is TGCAGCGTTACACTAGCGGGGGCCTACAATGAGCAGTTCTTC. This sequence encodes CSVTLAGAYNEQFF.

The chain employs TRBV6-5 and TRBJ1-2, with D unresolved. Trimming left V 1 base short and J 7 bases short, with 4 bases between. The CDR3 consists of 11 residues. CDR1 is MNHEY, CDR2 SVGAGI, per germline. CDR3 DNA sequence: TGTGCCAGCAGTTACTGGGCTGGCTACACCTTC. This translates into CASSYWAGYTF.

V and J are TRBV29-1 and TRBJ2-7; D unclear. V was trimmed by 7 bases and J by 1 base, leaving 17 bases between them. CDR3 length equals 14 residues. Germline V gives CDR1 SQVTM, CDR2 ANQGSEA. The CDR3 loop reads CSAELVEGSYEQYF. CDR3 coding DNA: TGCAGCGCAGAGTTGGTAGAAGGGTCCTACGAGCAGTACTTC.

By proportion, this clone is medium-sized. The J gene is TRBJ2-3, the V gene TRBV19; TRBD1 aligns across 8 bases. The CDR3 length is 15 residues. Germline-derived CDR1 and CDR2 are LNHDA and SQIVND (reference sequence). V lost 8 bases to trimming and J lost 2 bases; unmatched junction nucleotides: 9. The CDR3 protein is CASGVGQGATDTQYF. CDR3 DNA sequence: TGTGCCAGTGGTGTAGGACAGGGCGCCACAGATACGCAGTATTTT.

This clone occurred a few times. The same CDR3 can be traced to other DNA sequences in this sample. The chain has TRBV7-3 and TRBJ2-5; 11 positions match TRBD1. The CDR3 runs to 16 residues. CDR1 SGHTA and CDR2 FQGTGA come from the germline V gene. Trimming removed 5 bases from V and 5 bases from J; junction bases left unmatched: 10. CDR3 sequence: CASSPHGTGGGETQYF. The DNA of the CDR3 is TGTGCCAGCAGCCCCCACGGGACAGGGGGTGGGGAGACCCAGTACTTC. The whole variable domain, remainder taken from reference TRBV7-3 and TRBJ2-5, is GAGVSQTPSNKVTEKGKYVELRCDPISGHTALYWYRQSLGQGPEFLIYFQGTGAADDSGLPNDRFFAVRPEGSVSTLKIQRTERGDSAVYLCASSPHGTGGGETQYFGPGTRLLVL.

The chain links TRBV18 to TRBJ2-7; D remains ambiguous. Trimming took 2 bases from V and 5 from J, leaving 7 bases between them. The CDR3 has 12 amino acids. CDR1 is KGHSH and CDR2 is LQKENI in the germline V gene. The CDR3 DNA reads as TGTGCCAGCTCACCAAAAAGCGACGAGCAGTACTTC. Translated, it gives CASSPKSDEQYF.

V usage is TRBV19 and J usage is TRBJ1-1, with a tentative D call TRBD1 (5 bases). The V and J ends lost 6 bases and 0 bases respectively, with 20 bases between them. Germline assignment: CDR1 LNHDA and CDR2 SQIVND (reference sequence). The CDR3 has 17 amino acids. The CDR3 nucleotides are TGTGCCAGTAGCTTTCAGGGAGGGGATGTGATGAACACTGAAGCTTTCTTT. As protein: CASSFQGGDVMNTEAFF.

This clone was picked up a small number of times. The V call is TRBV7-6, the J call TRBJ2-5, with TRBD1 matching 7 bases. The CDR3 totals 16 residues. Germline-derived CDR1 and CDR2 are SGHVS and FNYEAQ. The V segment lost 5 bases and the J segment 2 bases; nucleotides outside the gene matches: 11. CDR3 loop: CASSRIGQDPQETQYF. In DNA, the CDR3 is TGTGCCAGCAGCCGAATCGGACAGGATCCGCAAGAGACCCAGTACTTC.

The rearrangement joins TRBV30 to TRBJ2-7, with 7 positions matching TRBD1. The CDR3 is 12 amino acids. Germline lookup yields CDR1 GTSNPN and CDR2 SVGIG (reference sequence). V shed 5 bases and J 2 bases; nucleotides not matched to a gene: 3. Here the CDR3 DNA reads TGTGCCTGGGGGGACAGCACCTACGAGCAGTACTTC. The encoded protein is CAWGDSTYEQYF. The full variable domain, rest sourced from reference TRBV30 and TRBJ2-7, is SQTIHQWPATLVQPVGSPLSLECTVEGTSNPNLYWYRQAAGRGLQLLFYSVGIGQISSEVPQNLSASRPQDRQFILSSKKLLLSDSGFYLCAWGDSTYEQYFGPGTRLTVT.

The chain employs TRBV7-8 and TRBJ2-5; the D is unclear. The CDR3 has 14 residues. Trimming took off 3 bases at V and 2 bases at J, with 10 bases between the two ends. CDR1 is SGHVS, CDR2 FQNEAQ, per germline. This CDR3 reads CASSLSPQQETQYF. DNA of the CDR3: TGTGCCAGCAGCTTGTCCCCACAACAAGAGACCCAGTACTTC.

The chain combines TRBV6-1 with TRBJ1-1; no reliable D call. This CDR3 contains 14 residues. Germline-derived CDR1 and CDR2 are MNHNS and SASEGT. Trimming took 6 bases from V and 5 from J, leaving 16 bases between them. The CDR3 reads CASRIRTERTEAFF. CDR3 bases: TGTGCCAGCAGGATTCGCACGGAGCGGACTGAAGCTTTCTTT.

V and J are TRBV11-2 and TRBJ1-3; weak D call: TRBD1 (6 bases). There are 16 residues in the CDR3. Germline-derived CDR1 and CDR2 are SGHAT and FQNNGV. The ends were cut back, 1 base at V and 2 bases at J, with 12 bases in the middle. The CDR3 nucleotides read TGTGCCAGCAGCTTAGTAGGGGGAAGGGCTGGAAACACCATATATTTT. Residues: CASSLVGGRAGNTIYF.